This passage covers 21 T cell receptor beta chains from one sample sequenced in a study of long-term antiretroviral therapy in people with HIV. Samples were assayed with immunoSEQ v3.0 at survey level. This table comes from immunoSEQ multiplex PCR, and its TCRdb copy is limited to in-frame clones, with some not included. The sample contains over 8,500 clones, over 65% of which appear only once. Sequenced material: unsorted PBMCs, taken 0.4 years before starting antiretroviral therapy. Receptor source: a man younger than 45 with HIV.

This rearrangement joins TRBV14 to TRBJ1-1; perhaps TRBD1 as D (6 bases). Germline loops: CDR1 SGHDN, CDR2 FVKESK. The CDR3 spans 12 residues. The V and J ends lost 4 bases and 7 bases respectively, with 10 bases between them. The CDR3 nucleotides are TGTGCCAGCAGCCGAGGGGGAGGTGAAGCTTTCTTT. As protein: CASSRGGGEAFF. Full variable domain (outside the CDR3, taken from reference TRBV14 and TRBJ1-1): EAGVTQFPSHSVIEKGQTVTLRCDPISGHDNLYWYRRVMGKEIKFLLHFVKESKQDESGMPNNRFLAERTGGTYSTLKVQPAELEDSGVYFCASSRGGGEAFFGQGTRLTVV.

This chain links TRBV11-2 with TRBJ1-1; no reliable D call. The length of the CDR3 is 13 residues. Between the trimmed V and J ends, which lost 8 bases and 1 base, there was a span of 11 bases. Germline values: CDR1 SGHAT, CDR2 FQNNGV. The CDR3 region is CASGRRQNTEAFF. In nucleotides, the CDR3 is TGTGCCAGCGGCCGCAGACAGAACACTGAAGCTTTCTTT.

The V call is TRBV28, the J call TRBJ2-7; D remains ambiguous. CDR3 length: 14 residues. The V end was cut by 5 bases, the J end by 1 base, with 12 bases between. Looked up from germline, CDR1 is MDHEN and CDR2 is SYDVKM. The DNA of the CDR3 is TGTGCCAGCAGTCCCCCTCCCCCGTCCTACGAGCAGTACTTC. Protein sequence: CASSPPPPSYEQYF.

This clone was seen only once. This chain links TRBV19 with TRBJ1-2; 7 positions agree with TRBD1. CDR3 length equals 15 residues. Germline V gene sequence: CDR1 LNHDA, CDR2 SQIVND (reference sequence). Germline trimming cut 4 bases from V and 3 bases from J; bases unmatched to any gene: 8. Here the CDR3 reads CASSRRGTDYYGYTF. The CDR3 DNA follows: TGTGCCAGTAGTAGGCGAGGGACAGATTACTATGGCTACACCTTC.

The CDR3, as DNA: TGTGCCAGTAAGGGACTAGCGGGAAGCACAGATACGCAGTATTTT. This translates into CASKGLAGSTDTQYF. The chain recombines TRBV19 with TRBJ2-3, with TRBD2 matching over 13 bases. Looked up from germline, CDR1 is LNHDA and CDR2 is SQIVND (reference sequence). This CDR3 has 15 residues. The V segment lost 7 bases and the J segment 0 bases; nucleotides outside the gene matches: 1.

The V and J genes are TRBV6-5 and TRBJ1-2, with TRBD1 identical over 7 bases. Unmatched junction bases numbered 8, after V lost 6 bases and J lost 4 bases. This CDR3 comprises 14 residues. CDR1 is MNHEY, CDR2 SVGAGI, per germline. CDR3 sequence (DNA): TGTGCCAGCAGCCACCAAGGGGACAGCTATGGCTACACCTTC. This codes for CASSHQGDSYGYTF.

This rearrangement joins TRBV25-1 to TRBJ2-1, with a weak D call TRBD1 (5 bases). Looked up from germline, CDR1 is MGHDK and CDR2 is SYGVNS. V was clipped by 2 bases and J by 8 bases, with 19 bases between them. The CDR3 loop spans 16 amino acids. In DNA form, the CDR3 reads TGTGCCAGCAGTGAAGTTAGGGGCAGGAGCAACGATGAGCAGTTCTTC. Translation: CASSEVRGRSNDEQFF.

The chain carries TRBV19 and TRBJ2-7; tentatively, D is TRBD1 (5 bases). This CDR3 is 16 amino acids long. From germline, CDR1 is LNHDA and CDR2 SQIVND (reference sequence). Trimming removed 5 bases from V and 5 bases from J, with 22 bases in between. The CDR3 region has the DNA TGTGCCAGTAGTTCCCCGGGCAGGGCACCTACCGACGAGCAGTACTTC. It encodes CASSSPGRAPTDEQYF.

This clone has only one observation. This chain links TRBV27 with TRBJ1-1, with D hard to call. The CDR3 loop spans 13 amino acids. Germline CDR1 reads MNHEY; CDR2 reads SMNVEV (reference sequence). Trimming shortened V by 5 bases and J by 2 bases, and 9 bases separated the two germline ends. CDR3 in DNA: TGTGCCAGCAGTCCGGACGTCAACACTGAAGCTTTCTTT. Its protein product is CASSPDVNTEAFF.

This clone is a singleton in its sample. The chain employs TRBV30 and TRBJ1-2, with D maybe TRBD1 (6 bases). Trimming removed 4 bases at V and 8 bases at J, with 14 bases between. The CDR3 consists of 12 residues. Germline V gene lookup returns CDR1 GTSNPN and CDR2 SVGIG (reference sequence). CDR3 amino acids: CAWKRGYWGYTF. The CDR3 coding sequence is TGTGCCTGGAAAAGGGGGTATTGGGGCTACACCTTC.

This chain connects TRBV18 to TRBJ1-5; a weak D match, TRBD1 (5 bases). Germline CDR1 KGHSH, CDR2 LQKENI. The CDR3 totals 14 residues. V shed 2 bases and J shed 8 bases, with 13 bases lying between them. CDR3 coding DNA: TGTGCCAGCTCACCATTAGAGGGGTTAAAGCCCCAGCATTTT. It translates to CASSPLEGLKPQHF.

The CDR3 sequence is CASSTSGGANVLTF. For the CDR3, the DNA is TGTGCCAGCAGTACTAGCGGTGGGGCCAACGTCCTGACTTTC. The chain recombines TRBV2 with TRBJ2-6, with 8 bases fitting TRBD2. Trimming cost V 5 bases and J 3 bases; bases outside gene matches: 0. Germline assignment: CDR1 SNHLY and CDR2 FYNNEI. This CDR3 is built from 14 residues.

The rearrangement joins TRBV30 to TRBJ1-1; D might be TRBD1 (5 bases). Germline loops: CDR1 GTSNPN, CDR2 SVGIG (reference sequence). The CDR3 runs to 13 residues. Between the trimmed V and J ends, which lost 4 bases and 1 base, there was a span of 10 bases. As DNA, the CDR3 is TGTGCCTGGACTCGGACAACGAACACTGAAGCTTTCTTT. Amino acids: CAWTRTTNTEAFF.

The gene calls are TRBV13 and TRBJ1-1, with D possibly being TRBD1 (6 bases). From germline, CDR1 is PRHDT and CDR2 FYEKMQ (reference sequence). This CDR3 contains 13 residues. V was cut by 5 bases and J by 3 bases, with 10 bases left in between. The CDR3: CASSHDRYTEAFF. CDR3 nucleotides: TGTGCCAGCAGCCACGACAGGTACACTGAAGCTTTCTTT.

The chain uses TRBV19 and TRBJ2-6; no firm D call. Germline CDR1 LNHDA, CDR2 SQIVND (reference sequence). The V end was cut by 0 bases, the J end by 1 base, with 4 bases between. There are 15 residues in the CDR3. In DNA form, the CDR3 reads TGTGCCAGTAGTATAGAAGGGTCTGGGGCCAACGTCCTGACTTTC. It encodes CASSIEGSGANVLTF. The full variable domain, its missing parts supplied by reference TRBV19 and TRBJ2-6, is DGGITQSPKYLFRKEGQNVTLSCEQNLNHDAMYWYRQDPGQGLRLIYYSQIVNDFQKGDIAEGYSVSREKKESFPLTVTSAQKNPTAFYLCASSIEGSGANVLTFGAGSRLTVL.

The genes are TRBV29-1 and TRBJ1-2, with 7 bases that match TRBD1. The CDR3 spans 14 residues. V was pared by 6 bases and J by 6 bases, with 13 bases of the junction left unmatched. CDR1 is SQVTM, CDR2 ANQGSEA, per germline. CDR3 in amino acids: CSVGTARGTHGYTF. In DNA form, the CDR3 reads TGCAGCGTCGGGACAGCAAGGGGTACGCATGGCTACACCTTC.

The rearrangement uses TRBV7-8 and TRBJ2-7; D is ambiguous. The CDR3 is 12 amino acids. The V and J ends lost 5 bases and 6 bases respectively, with 11 bases between them. Germline CDR1 is SGHVS and CDR2 is FQNEAQ. CDR3 bases: TGTGCCAGCAGCGAAGATCCCCGCGAGCAGTACTTC. Protein: CASSEDPREQYF.

This chain uses TRBV15 with TRBJ2-7; the match to TRBD1 covers 7 bases. Germline V gene data show CDR1 as LNHNV and CDR2 as YYDKDF (reference sequence). The CDR3 has 14 residues. With V trimmed by 7 bases and J by 2 bases, 8 bases remained unmatched. CDR3 residues: CATTSTGFPYEQYF. Written as DNA, the CDR3 is TGTGCCACCACTTCGACAGGGTTTCCCTACGAGCAGTACTTC.

The J gene is TRBJ1-4, the V gene TRBV6-6; D is unresolved. Germline loops: CDR1 MNHNY, CDR2 SVGAGI (reference sequence). Deletions cut 7 bases from V and 2 bases from J, with 14 bases between. The CDR3 has 15 amino acids. The CDR3 coding sequence is TGTGCCAGCACCTCTGACATGGGGACTAATGAAAAACTGTTTTTT. The encoded protein is CASTSDMGTNEKLFF.

This clone ranks as medium-sized. The chain links TRBV28 to TRBJ2-1, with D maybe TRBD1 (5 bases). The CDR3 is made up of 13 amino acids. V was shortened by 7 bases and J by 9 bases, with 16 bases between the two germline ends. Germline CDR1 MDHEN, CDR2 SYDVKM. The CDR3 DNA reads as TGTGCCAGCACAGCGACAGTTTATGTTGAGCAGTTCTTC. Translation: CASTATVYVEQFF.

The V gene is TRBV6-5, the J gene TRBJ2-5; 9 bases line up with TRBD1. Germline V gene sequence: CDR1 MNHEY, CDR2 SVGAGI. This CDR3 is 15 amino acids long. The trim removed 8 bases at V and 1 base at J, leaving 8 bases unmatched. CDR3 bases: TGTGCCAGCCGGAGAGGGACAGGGACCCAAGAGACCCAGTACTTC. It translates to CASRRGTGTQETQYF.